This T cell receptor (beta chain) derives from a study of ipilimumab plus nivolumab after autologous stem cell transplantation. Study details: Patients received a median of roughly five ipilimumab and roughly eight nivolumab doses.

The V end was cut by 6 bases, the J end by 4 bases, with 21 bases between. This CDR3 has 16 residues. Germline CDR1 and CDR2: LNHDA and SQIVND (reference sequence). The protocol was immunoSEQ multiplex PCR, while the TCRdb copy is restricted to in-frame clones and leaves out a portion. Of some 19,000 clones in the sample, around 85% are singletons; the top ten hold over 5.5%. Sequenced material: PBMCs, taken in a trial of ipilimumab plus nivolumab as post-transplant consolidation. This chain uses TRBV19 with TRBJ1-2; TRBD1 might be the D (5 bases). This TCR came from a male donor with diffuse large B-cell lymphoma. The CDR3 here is CASSSIERGFSYGYTF. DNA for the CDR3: TGTGCCAGTAGCAGCATCGAGCGGGGGTTTAGCTATGGCTACACCTTC.